This T cell receptor (beta chain) derives from a study of blood T cell repertoires in COVID-19. Study as a whole: Both acute and convalescent COVID-19 samples were obtained from the United States, Italy and Spain. Sources were T cells, B-cell-depleted T cells, or PBMCs; the material itself was cDNA or gDNA.

In the source study's methods: Reference gene primer amplification yielded estimated nucleated cell counts. Some clones are missing from TCRdb's copy, which holds only in-frame ones; the method was immunoSEQ multiplex PCR. D and trimming were read from the DNA, whereas the V and J calls and clone size are those reported in that table. The sample records roughly 250,000 clones, 85% to 90% being singletons. Per the germline V gene, CDR1 is MGHRA and CDR2 is YSYEKL. V shed 5 bases and J 5 bases; nucleotides not matched to a gene: 5. This CDR3 contains 14 residues. The source is a woman in her thirties or forties with acute or convalescent COVID-19. This chain connects TRBV4-1 to TRBJ2-5, with 10 bases lining up with TRBD2. The sequencing input was peripheral blood. The CDR3 spells CASSERGGVETQYF. DNA for the CDR3: TGCGCCAGCAGCGAGCGGGGGGGCGTGGAGACCCAGTACTTC.